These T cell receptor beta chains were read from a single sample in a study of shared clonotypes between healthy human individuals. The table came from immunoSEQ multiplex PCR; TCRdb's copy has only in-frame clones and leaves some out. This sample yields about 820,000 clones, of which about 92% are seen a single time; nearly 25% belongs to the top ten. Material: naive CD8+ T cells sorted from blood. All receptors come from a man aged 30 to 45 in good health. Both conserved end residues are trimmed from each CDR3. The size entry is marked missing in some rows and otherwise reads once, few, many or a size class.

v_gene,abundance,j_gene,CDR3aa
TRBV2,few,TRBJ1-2,ASRVYSSWGYT
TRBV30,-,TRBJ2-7,ACSALAGTYEQY
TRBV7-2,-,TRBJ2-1,ASSPDRRGHYNEQF
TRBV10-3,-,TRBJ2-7,ATRLAGEGSYEQY
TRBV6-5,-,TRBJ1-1,ASRFMTEAF
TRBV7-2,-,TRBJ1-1,ASSLGQGLNTEAF
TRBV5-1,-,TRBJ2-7,ASSTGQSYEQY
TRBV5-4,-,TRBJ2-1,ASSLWTSGYNEQF
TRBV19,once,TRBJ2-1,ASSIPSGRSSYNEQF
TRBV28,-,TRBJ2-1,ASSSHMGLSYNEQF
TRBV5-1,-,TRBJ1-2,ASSLWTGNGYT
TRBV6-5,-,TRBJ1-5,ASSYGGEVGNQPQH
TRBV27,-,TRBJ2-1,ASSFSEWGEQF
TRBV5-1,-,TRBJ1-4,ASSLSGTDEKLF
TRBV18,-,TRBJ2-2,ASSPEDATNTGELF
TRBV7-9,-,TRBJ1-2,ASSRQGRDYGYT
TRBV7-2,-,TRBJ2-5,ASSFVAEETQY
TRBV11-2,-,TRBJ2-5,ASSPEAGRETQY
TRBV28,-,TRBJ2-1,ASSSPRDSHNEQF
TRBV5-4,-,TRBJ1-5,ASSIAGGNQPQH
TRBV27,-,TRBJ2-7,ASTPSPTGSPTEQY
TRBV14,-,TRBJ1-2,ASSPRVRHLYGYT
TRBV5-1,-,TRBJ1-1,ASSRGQGETF
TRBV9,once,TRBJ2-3,ASSVAQRTDTQY
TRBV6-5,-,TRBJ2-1,ASSYSGSNEQF
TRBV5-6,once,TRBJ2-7,ASSLKFRDIHYEQY
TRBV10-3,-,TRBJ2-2,AIGLRGQGLTGELF
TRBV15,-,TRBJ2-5,ATSRDRNQETQY
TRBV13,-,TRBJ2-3,ASSLGGGSTDTQY
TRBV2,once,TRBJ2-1,ASSDPSGGEQF